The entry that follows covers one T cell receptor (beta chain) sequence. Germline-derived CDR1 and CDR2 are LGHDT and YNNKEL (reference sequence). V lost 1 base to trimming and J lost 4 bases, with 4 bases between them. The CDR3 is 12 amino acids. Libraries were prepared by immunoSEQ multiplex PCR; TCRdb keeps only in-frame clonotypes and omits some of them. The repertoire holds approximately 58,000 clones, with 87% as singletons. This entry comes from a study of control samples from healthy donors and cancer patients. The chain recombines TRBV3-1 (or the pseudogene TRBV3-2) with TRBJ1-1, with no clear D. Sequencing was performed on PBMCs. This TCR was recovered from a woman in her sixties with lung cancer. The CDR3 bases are TGTGCCAGCAGCCAAGGGGCCACTGAAGCTTTCTTT. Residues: CASSQGATEAFF.